Described below is a single TCR beta chain sequence and its context. Its antigen is unidentified. J was trimmed by 2 bases and V by 5 bases; bases with no gene match: 4. The CDR3 covers 15 residues. CDR1 is LGHNA and CDR2 is YSLEER in the germline V gene. The sample comes from a study of identical twins. Study-level points and caveats: Cord blood beta clonotypes present at high abundance carried fewer insertions; no such pattern appeared in memory repertoires.

After template switching added a universal primer site, the resulting cDNA carried unique molecular identifiers. In TCRdb, the 5' RACE reads were re-called with MiXCR into one record per CDR3 protein. The table records about 660,000 distinct CDR3 sequences, 8.6% of them present only once. The data also belong to a second study, concerning yellow fever vaccine responses in identical twins.

Sequenced sample: PBMCs. V and J are TRBV4-3 and TRBJ2-7; 12 nucleotides match TRBD2. This receptor was taken from a woman younger than 30 in good health. CDR3 residues: CASSETSGSAYEQYF. In DNA, the CDR3 is TGCGCCAGCAGCGAGACTAGCGGGAGTGCCTACGAGCAGTACTTC.